Described below is a single T cell receptor beta chain sequence and its context. Antigen unknown. Trimming left V 3 bases short and J 4 bases short, with 8 bases between. Germline CDR1 is SGHNT and CDR2 is YENEEA. The CDR3 has 13 residues. The source of the sample is a study of graft-versus-host responses after intestinal transplantation. The method was immunoSEQ multiplex PCR; TCRdb's version includes in-frame clones alone and lacks a portion of them. The sample has 95,000 to 110,000 clones, roughly 90% seen once; the top ten hold 0.71%. Study results and caveats: Maximum circulating GvH clone levels tracked with early post-transplant HvG decreases.

Sequenced here: unstimulated CD4+ T cells sorted from spleen or lymph node cells, sampled before transplant. The source of this sequence is a human donor who was the organ donor for an intestinal transplant. V usage is TRBV11-3 and J usage is TRBJ2-3; D is uncertain. The CDR3 DNA is TGTGCCAGCAGCTTCCTCCAGGCAGATACGCAGTATTTT. Translating it yields CASSFLQADTQYF. The variable domain in full, completed from reference TRBV11-3 and TRBJ2-3, reads EAGVVQSPRYKIIEKKQPVAFWCNPISGHNTLYWYLQNLGQGPELLIRYENEEAVDDSQLPKDRFSAERLKGVDSTLKIQPAELGDSAVYLCASSFLQADTQYFGPGTRLTVL.